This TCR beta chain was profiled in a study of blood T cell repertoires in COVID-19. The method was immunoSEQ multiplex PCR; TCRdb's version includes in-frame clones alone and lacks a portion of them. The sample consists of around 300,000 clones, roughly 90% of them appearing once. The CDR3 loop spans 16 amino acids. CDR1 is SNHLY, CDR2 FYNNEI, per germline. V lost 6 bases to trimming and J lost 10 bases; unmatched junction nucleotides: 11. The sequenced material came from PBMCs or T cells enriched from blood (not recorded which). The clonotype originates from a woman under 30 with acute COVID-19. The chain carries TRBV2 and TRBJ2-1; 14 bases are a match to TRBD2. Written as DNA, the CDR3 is TGTGCCAGCAGGCCGCGCTTCGGACTAGCGGGAGGAGAGCAGTTCTTC. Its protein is CASRPRFGLAGGEQFF.